This passage covers 25 T cell receptor beta chains from one sample sequenced in a study of shared clonotypes between healthy human individuals. Profiling relied on immunoSEQ multiplex PCR, and the TCRdb table lists in-frame clones only, not all of them. The sample records hundreds of thousands of clones, about 95% being singletons. Sequencing was done on a sample of naive CD4+ T cells sorted from blood. Indicated subset: CD45RA+ positively selected. These receptors were taken from a woman in her twenties or thirties in good health.

The chain employs TRBV14 and TRBJ2-1; tentatively, D is TRBD2 (6 bases). The germline V gene has CDR1 SGHDN and CDR2 FVKESK. The CDR3 has 17 amino acids. Trimming removed 4 bases at V and 0 bases at J, with 16 bases between. This CDR3 reads CASSPSLGRGSYNEQFF. For the CDR3, the DNA is TGTGCCAGCAGCCCAAGTTTGGGGCGGGGCTCCTACAATGAGCAGTTCTTC.

V usage is TRBV4-1 and J usage is TRBJ1-4; TRBD1 agrees at 7 bases. The length of the CDR3 is 15 residues. With V trimmed by 3 bases and J by 7 bases, 8 bases remained unmatched. Germline V CDR1 and CDR2: MGHRA, YSYEKL. The CDR3 DNA is TGCGCCAGCAGCCAGATCAGACAGGGAGGTGAAAAACTGTTTTTT. Encoded protein: CASSQIRQGGEKLFF.

V and J are TRBV5-1 and TRBJ2-7, with TRBD1 identical over 9 bases. The CDR3 consists of 14 residues. V was clipped by 6 bases and J by 3 bases; unmatched bases: 7. Germline lookup yields CDR1 SGHRS and CDR2 YFSETQ. This CDR3 is CASTKDRGFYEQYF. The CDR3 coding sequence is TGCGCCAGCACGAAGGACAGGGGCTTCTACGAGCAGTACTTC. The full variable domain, in which reference TRBV5-1 and TRBJ2-7 provide the parts outside the CDR3, is KAGVTQTPRYLIKTRGQQVTLSCSPISGHRSVSWYQQTPGQGLQFLFEYFSETQRNKGNFPGRFSGRQFSNSRSEMNVSTLELGDSALYLCASTKDRGFYEQYFGPGTRLTVT.

The sample holds one count of this clone. The V gene is TRBV5-1, the J gene TRBJ2-7; D possibly corresponds to TRBD2 (6 bases). The V end was cut by 3 bases, the J end by 0 bases, with 13 bases between. The CDR3 loop spans 15 amino acids. The V gene's germline CDR1 is SGHRS and CDR2 YFSETQ. CDR3 region: CASSSPGALSYEQYF. Written as DNA, the CDR3 is TGCGCCAGCAGCTCCCCGGGAGCGCTCTCCTACGAGCAGTACTTC.

This clone appeared a few times. This rearrangement joins TRBV2 to TRBJ1-3, with D uncertain. CDR3 size: 12 residues. Trimming removed 7 bases at V and 1 base at J, with 5 bases between. CDR1 is SNHLY, CDR2 FYNNEI, per germline. This chain's CDR3 is CASTESGNTIYF. CDR3 in DNA: TGTGCCAGCACGGAATCTGGAAACACCATATATTTT.

The chain uses TRBV29-1 and TRBJ2-1; 14 bases match TRBD2. The CDR3 consists of 18 residues. V dropped 3 bases and J dropped 1; count of bases not matched to a gene: 8. Germline CDR1 reads SQVTM; CDR2 reads ANQGSEA. The CDR3 sequence is CSVDTGTSGSTSYNEQFF. CDR3 coding DNA: TGCAGCGTTGATACCGGGACTAGCGGGAGTACGTCCTACAATGAGCAGTTCTTC.

The rearrangement joins TRBV4-1 to TRBJ1-3; D not certain. V gave up 0 bases and J gave up 0 bases, with 12 bases separating them. CDR1 and CDR2 (germline): MGHRA, YSYEKL. This CDR3 contains 17 residues. The CDR3 sequence: CASSQDSAGYSGNTIYF. The CDR3 DNA follows: TGCGCCAGCAGCCAAGATTCAGCAGGATACTCTGGAAACACCATATATTTT.

This chain joins TRBV6-4 and TRBJ1-2, with unresolved D. Per germline, CDR1 MRHNA and CDR2 SNTAGT. V was pared by 4 bases and J by 4 bases, with 4 bases between. The CDR3 has 11 residues. CDR3 amino acids: CASSAGYGYTF. For the CDR3, the DNA is TGTGCCAGCAGTGCTGGCTATGGCTACACCTTC.

The rearrangement joins TRBV19 to TRBJ2-4; TRBD1 might be the D (7 bases). V was clipped by 3 bases and J by 2 bases, with 14 bases between them. Germline V gene sequence: CDR1 LNHDA, CDR2 SQIVND (reference sequence). CDR3 length: 16 residues. The CDR3 DNA follows: TGTGCCAGTAGTATGGAGGGACAGAGAACCAAAAACATTCAGTACTTC. Translation gives CASSMEGQRTKNIQYF. Using reference TRBV19 and TRBJ2-4 for the parts outside the CDR3, the full variable domain is DGGITQSPKYLFRKEGQNVTLSCEQNLNHDAMYWYRQDPGQGLRLIYYSQIVNDFQKGDIAEGYSVSREKKESFPLTVTSAQKNPTAFYLCASSMEGQRTKNIQYFGAGTRLSVL.

This chain joins TRBV7-6 and TRBJ2-7; TRBD2 matches 9 bases. With V trimmed by 2 bases and J by 7 bases, 6 bases remained unmatched. The CDR3 has 14 residues. Germline V lookup: CDR1 SGHVS, CDR2 FNYEAQ. The CDR3 is CASSLMAREGEQYF. The CDR3 coding sequence is TGTGCCAGCAGCTTAATGGCGCGGGAGGGGGAGCAGTACTTC. Complete variable domain (other parts from reference TRBV7-6 and TRBJ2-7): GAGVSQSPRYKVTKRGQDVALRCDPISGHVSLYWYRQALGQGPEFLTYFNYEAQQDKSGLPNDRFSAERPEGSISTLTIQRTEQRDSAMYRCASSLMAREGEQYFGPGTRLTVT.

V gene TRBV2 combines with J gene TRBJ1-2; no definite D call. The germline CDR1 and CDR2 sequences are SNHLY and FYNNEI. This CDR3 contains 13 residues. V was cut by 1 base and J by 8 bases, with 11 bases left in between. CDR3 coding DNA: TGTGCCAGCAGTGAAGTAAAGGCTGAGGGCTACACCTTC. Protein product: CASSEVKAEGYTF.

The rearrangement links TRBV28 to TRBJ1-2; weak D call: TRBD1 (6 bases). This CDR3 is 15 amino acids long. Trimming took 2 bases from V and 3 from J, leaving 13 bases between them. From germline, CDR1 is MDHEN and CDR2 SYDVKM. The CDR3 sequence: CASSLGGGSDYGYTF. The CDR3, as DNA: TGTGCCAGCAGTTTAGGTGGGGGCTCGGACTATGGCTACACCTTC.

Remarks on this clone: The same CDR3 is also encoded by other DNA sequences in this sample. This chain connects TRBV6-1 to TRBJ2-3; D gene unclear. V was shortened by 1 base and J by 0 bases, with 2 bases between the two germline ends. The CDR3 runs 13 residues. Germline loops: CDR1 MNHNS, CDR2 SASEGT. CDR3 nucleotide sequence: TGTGCCAGCAGTGAAGGAAGCACAGATACGCAGTATTTT. This gives the protein CASSEGSTDTQYF.

The chain links TRBV29-1 to TRBJ2-7; 10 bases are shared with TRBD1. J lost 5 bases, V lost 6 bases, and 4 bases had no gene match. Germline CDR1 and CDR2: SQVTM and ANQGSEA. CDR3 length equals 12 residues. The CDR3 DNA sequence: TGCAGCGTGAGGACAGGGGGTCACGAGCAGTACTTC. Translated, it gives CSVRTGGHEQYF.

The chain joins TRBV9 to TRBJ2-1; TRBD2 matches at 8 bases. CDR3 length equals 15 residues. After removal of 4 bases from V and 0 bases from J, the junction contained 3 bases not matched to a gene. Per the germline V gene, CDR1 is SGDLS and CDR2 is YYNGEE. The CDR3, as DNA: TGTGCCAGCAGCTTTCGGGAGGGCTCCTACAATGAGCAGTTCTTC. This encodes CASSFREGSYNEQFF. Variable domain in full (rest from reference TRBV9 and TRBJ2-1): DSGVTQTPKHLITATGQRVTLRCSPRSGDLSVYWYQQSLDQGLQFLIQYYNGEERAKGNILERFSAQQFPDLHSELNLSSLELGDSALYFCASSFREGSYNEQFFGPGTRLTVL.

This sequence joins TRBV4-1 and TRBJ2-7, with 11 bases matching TRBD2. With V trimmed by 0 bases and J by 2 bases, 6 bases remained unmatched. Looked up from germline, CDR1 is MGHRA and CDR2 is YSYEKL. CDR3 length: 17 amino acids. CDR3 residues: CASSQDTSGSVAYEQYF. DNA for the CDR3: TGCGCCAGCAGCCAAGATACTAGCGGGAGCGTGGCCTACGAGCAGTACTTC.

V gene TRBV28 combines with J gene TRBJ1-2; 8 bases fit TRBD1. The germline gives CDR1 MDHEN, CDR2 SYDVKM. With 3 bases clipped from V and 3 bases from J, the junction kept 6 bases outside the gene matches. The CDR3 spans 15 residues. CDR3 protein: CASSFLQGAHYGYTF. The DNA of the CDR3 is TGTGCCAGCAGTTTTCTTCAGGGGGCCCACTATGGCTACACCTTC.

The chain joins TRBV12-5 to TRBJ1-1; no firm D call. V was cut by 0 bases and J by 4 bases, with 15 bases left in between. Looked up from germline, CDR1 is LGHNT and CDR2 is FRNRAP. This CDR3 contains 16 residues. Written as DNA, the CDR3 is TGTGCTAGTGGTTTGGTACTTGGGCCAGGTCCCACTGAAGCTTTCTTT. Translated, it gives CASGLVLGPGPTEAFF.

In regard to this clone: The junction departs from germline at one end; a sequencing error may be responsible. The chain employs TRBV11-2 and TRBJ1-1, with D possibly matching TRBD1 (5 bases). CDR1 and CDR2 from the germline V gene are SGHAT and FQNNGV. The CDR3 runs 12 residues. The CDR3, as DNA: TGTGCCAGCAGCTTATTCAGGGCTGAAGTTTTCTTT. Protein product: CASSLFRAEVFF.

This clone was found a few times. The CDR3 sequence is CASRRGGSQPQHF. The CDR3 coding sequence is TGTGCCAGCAGACGGGGAGGGTCTCAGCCCCAGCATTTT. The gene calls are TRBV28 and TRBJ1-5, with D unclear. Germline V gene sequence: CDR1 MDHEN, CDR2 SYDVKM. This CDR3 spans 13 amino acids. With 6 bases removed from V and 6 bases from J, the gap between germline ends came to 12 bases.

The chain carries TRBV6-6 and TRBJ2-2; D may be TRBD2 (5 bases). Germline CDR1 and CDR2: MNHNY and SVGAGI (reference sequence). This CDR3 contains 15 residues. Deletions cut 0 bases from V and 6 bases from J, with 11 bases between. The CDR3, as DNA: TGTGCCAGCAGTTACTCACTACTAGTCCCCGGGGAGCTGTTTTTT. The encoded protein is CASSYSLLVPGELFF.

V is TRBV18 and J is TRBJ2-7; D not resolved. Trimming removed 3 bases at V and 1 base at J, with 7 bases between. Germline CDR1 is KGHSH and CDR2 is LQKENI. The length of the CDR3 is 13 residues. The CDR3 here is CASSPVVSYEQYF. The CDR3 DNA follows: TGTGCCAGCTCACCGGTGGTATCCTACGAGCAGTACTTC.

The chain joins TRBV19 to TRBJ2-5; 7 positions agree with TRBD2. Trimming cost V 7 bases and J 7 bases; bases outside gene matches: 15. The CDR3 sequence is 15 residues long. CDR1 is LNHDA, CDR2 SQIVND, per germline (reference sequence). The DNA for the CDR3 is TGTGCCAGTACCAAAGGACTAGACGACGGGGGGACCCAGTACTTC. This translates into CASTKGLDDGGTQYF.

The CDR3 DNA follows: TGTGCCAGCAGTTCCCCACAGGGGGCTGATGGCTACACCTTC. Residues: CASSSPQGADGYTF. The genes are TRBV28 and TRBJ1-2; 9 bases align to TRBD1. Germline CDR1 and CDR2: MDHEN and SYDVKM. The CDR3 totals 14 residues. J lost 6 bases, V lost 4 bases, and 6 bases had no gene match.

The CDR3 bases are TGTGCCAGCAGCGGCCGGGACGCGGGACCTGATGGCTACACCTTC. Translation: CASSGRDAGPDGYTF. This chain joins TRBV9 and TRBJ1-2; D is possibly TRBD1 (5 bases). Germline values: CDR1 SGDLS, CDR2 YYNGEE. The CDR3 is 15 amino acids. V was cut by 3 bases and J by 6 bases, with 18 bases left in between.